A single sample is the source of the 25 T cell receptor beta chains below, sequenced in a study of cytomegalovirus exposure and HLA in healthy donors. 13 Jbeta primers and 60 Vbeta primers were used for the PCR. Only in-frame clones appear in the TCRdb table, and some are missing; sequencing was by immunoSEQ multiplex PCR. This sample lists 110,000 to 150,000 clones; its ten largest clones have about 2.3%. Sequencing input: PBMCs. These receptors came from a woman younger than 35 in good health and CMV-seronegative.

The CDR3 here is CASNSPLAGVREQFF. For the CDR3, the DNA is TGCGCCAGCAACTCCCCTCTGGCGGGAGTCCGTGAGCAGTTCTTC. The rearrangement joins TRBV4-1 to TRBJ2-1; 7 bases align to TRBD2. In germline, CDR1 is MGHRA, CDR2 YSYEKL. The CDR3 is 15 amino acids. J lost 9 bases, V lost 7 bases, and 15 bases had no gene match.

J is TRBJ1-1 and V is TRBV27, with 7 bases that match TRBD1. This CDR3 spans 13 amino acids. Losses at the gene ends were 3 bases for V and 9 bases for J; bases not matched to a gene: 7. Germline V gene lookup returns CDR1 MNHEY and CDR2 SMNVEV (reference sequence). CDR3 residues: CASSLGGQRKAFF. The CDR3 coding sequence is TGTGCCAGCAGTTTGGGGGGACAGAGAAAAGCTTTCTTT.

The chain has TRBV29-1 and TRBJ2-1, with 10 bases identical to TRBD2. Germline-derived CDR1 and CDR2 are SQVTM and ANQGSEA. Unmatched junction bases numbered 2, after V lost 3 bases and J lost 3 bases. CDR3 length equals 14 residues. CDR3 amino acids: CSVDLAGGYNEQFF. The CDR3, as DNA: TGCAGCGTTGATTTAGCGGGAGGCTACAATGAGCAGTTCTTC.

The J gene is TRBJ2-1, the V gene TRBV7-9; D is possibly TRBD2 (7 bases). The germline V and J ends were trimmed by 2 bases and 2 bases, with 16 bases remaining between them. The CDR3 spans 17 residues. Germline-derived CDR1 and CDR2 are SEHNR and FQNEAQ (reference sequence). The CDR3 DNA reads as TGTGCCAGCAGCTTAAGGGGGGGGCTAGCTACCTACAATGAGCAGTTCTTC. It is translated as CASSLRGGLATYNEQFF.

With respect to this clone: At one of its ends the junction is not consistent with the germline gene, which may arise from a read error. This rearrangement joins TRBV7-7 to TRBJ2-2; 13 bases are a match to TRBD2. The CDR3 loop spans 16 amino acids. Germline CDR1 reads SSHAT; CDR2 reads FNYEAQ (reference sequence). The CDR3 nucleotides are TGTGCTAGCAGCCCAGGACTAGCGGGAGTTGCTGGGGAGCTGTTTTTT. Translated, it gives CASSPGLAGVAGELFF.

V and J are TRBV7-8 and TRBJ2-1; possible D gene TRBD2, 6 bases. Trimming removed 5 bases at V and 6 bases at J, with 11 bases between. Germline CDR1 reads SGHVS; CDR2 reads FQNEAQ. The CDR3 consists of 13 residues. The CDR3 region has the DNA TGTGCCAGCAGCCTGGGAGGAGTCAATGAGCAGTTCTTC. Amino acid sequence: CASSLGGVNEQFF.

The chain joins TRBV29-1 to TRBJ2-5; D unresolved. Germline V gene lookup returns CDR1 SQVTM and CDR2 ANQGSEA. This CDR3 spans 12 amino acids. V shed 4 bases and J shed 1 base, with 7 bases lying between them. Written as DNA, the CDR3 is TGCAGCGTTGCCCAGGTCCAAGAGACCCAGTACTTC. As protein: CSVAQVQETQYF.

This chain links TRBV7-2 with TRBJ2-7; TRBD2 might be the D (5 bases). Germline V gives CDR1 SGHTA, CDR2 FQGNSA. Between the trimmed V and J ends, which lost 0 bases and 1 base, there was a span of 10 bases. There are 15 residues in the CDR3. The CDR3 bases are TGTGCCAGCAGCTTAGCAGGCCGGGGATCCTACGAGCAGTACTTC. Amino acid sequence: CASSLAGRGSYEQYF.

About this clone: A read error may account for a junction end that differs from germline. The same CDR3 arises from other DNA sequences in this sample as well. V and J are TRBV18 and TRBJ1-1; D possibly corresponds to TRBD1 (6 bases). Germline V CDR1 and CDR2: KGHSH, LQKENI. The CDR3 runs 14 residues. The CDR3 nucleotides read TGTGCCAGCTCCTTAGGGCCGGGGGGCACTGAAGCCTTCTTT. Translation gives CASSLGPGGTEAFF.

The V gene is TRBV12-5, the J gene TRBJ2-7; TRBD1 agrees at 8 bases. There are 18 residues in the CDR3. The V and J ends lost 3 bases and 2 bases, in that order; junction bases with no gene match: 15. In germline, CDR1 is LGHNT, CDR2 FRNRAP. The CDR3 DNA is TGTGCTAGTGGTTTACCGGGACAGGTACCTATTCCCCCCTACGAGCAGTACTTC. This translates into CASGLPGQVPIPPYEQYF.

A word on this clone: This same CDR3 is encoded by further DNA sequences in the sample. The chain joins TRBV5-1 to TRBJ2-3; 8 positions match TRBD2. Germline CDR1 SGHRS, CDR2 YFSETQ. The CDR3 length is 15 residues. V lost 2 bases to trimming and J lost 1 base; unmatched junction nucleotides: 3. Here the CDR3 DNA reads TGCGCCAGCAGCTTTAGCGGGATAGGCACAGATACGCAGTATTTT. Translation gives CASSFSGIGTDTQYF.

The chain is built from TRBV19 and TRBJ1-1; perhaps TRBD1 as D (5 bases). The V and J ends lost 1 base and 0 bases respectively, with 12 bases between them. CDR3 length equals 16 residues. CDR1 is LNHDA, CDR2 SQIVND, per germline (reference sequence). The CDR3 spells CASSIVQTDLNTEAFF. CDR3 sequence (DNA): TGTGCCAGTAGTATAGTCCAGACAGACTTGAACACTGAAGCTTTCTTT.

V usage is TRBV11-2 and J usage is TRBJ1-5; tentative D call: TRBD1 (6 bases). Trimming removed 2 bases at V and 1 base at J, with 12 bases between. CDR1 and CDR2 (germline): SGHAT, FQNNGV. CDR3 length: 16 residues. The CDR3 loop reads CASSLYAGASNQPQHF. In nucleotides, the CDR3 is TGTGCCAGCAGCTTATACGCGGGGGCGAGCAATCAGCCCCAGCATTTT.

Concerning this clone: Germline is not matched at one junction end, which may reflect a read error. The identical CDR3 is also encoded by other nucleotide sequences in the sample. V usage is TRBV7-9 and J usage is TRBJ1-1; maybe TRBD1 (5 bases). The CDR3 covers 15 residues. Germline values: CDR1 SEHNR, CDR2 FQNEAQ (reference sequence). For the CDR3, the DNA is TGTGCCAGCAGCTTTCTGACCGGGGGTGACACTGAGGCTTTCTTT. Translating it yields CASSFLTGGDTEAFF.

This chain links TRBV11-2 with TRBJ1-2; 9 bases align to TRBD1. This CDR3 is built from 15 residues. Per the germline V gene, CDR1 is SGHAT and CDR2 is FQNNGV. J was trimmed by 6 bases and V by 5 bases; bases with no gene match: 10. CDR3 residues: CASSPNPTGGNGYTF. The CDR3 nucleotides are TGTGCCAGCAGCCCTAACCCCACAGGGGGCAATGGCTACACCTTC.

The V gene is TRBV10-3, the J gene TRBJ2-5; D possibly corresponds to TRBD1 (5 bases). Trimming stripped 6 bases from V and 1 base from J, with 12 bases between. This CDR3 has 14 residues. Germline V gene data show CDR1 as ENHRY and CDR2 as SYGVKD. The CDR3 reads CAIRNTGPQETQYF. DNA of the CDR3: TGTGCCATCAGGAACACAGGTCCCCAAGAGACCCAGTACTTC.

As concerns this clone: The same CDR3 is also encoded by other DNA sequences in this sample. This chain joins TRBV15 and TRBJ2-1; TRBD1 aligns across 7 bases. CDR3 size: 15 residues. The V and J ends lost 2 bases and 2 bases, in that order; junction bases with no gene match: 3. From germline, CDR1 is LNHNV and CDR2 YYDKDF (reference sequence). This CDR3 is CATSRSTGTYNEQFF. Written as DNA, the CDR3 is TGTGCCACCAGCAGATCGACAGGGACCTACAATGAGCAGTTCTTC.

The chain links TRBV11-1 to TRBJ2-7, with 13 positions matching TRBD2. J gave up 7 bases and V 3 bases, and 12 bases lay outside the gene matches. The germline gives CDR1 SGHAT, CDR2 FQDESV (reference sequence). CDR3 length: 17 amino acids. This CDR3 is CASSFQAFGLAGEEQYF. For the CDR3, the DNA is TGTGCCAGCAGCTTCCAGGCCTTCGGACTAGCGGGAGAAGAGCAGTACTTC. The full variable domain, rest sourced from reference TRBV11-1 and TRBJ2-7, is EAEVAQSPRYKITEKSQAVAFWCDPISGHATLYWYRQILGQGPELLVQFQDESVVDDSQLPKDRFSAERLKGVDSTLKIQPAELGDSAMYLCASSFQAFGLAGEEQYFGPGTRLTVT.

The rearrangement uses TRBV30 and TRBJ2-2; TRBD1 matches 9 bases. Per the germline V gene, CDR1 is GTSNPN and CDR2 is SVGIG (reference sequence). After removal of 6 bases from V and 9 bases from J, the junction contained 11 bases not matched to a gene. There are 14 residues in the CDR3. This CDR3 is CACTTGGVAWELFF. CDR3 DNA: TGTGCCTGTACGACAGGGGGGGTTGCATGGGAGCTGTTTTTT.

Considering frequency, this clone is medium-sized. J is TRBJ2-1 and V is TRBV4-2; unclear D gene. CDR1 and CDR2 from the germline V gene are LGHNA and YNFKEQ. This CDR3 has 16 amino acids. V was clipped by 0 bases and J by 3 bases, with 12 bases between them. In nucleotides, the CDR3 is TGTGCCAGCAGCCAAGATAGTGCTAGAATCTACAATGAGCAGTTCTTC. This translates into CASSQDSARIYNEQFF.

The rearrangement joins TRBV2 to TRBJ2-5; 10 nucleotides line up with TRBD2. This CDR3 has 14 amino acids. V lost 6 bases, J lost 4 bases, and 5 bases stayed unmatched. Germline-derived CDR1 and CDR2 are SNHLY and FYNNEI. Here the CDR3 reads CASSGPSGRETQYF. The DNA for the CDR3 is TGTGCCAGCAGCGGGCCTAGCGGGAGAGAGACCCAGTACTTC. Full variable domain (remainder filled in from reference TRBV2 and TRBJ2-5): EPEVTQTPSHQVTQMGQEVILRCVPISNHLYFYWYRQILGQKVEFLVSFYNNEISEKSEIFDDQFSVERPDGSNFTLKIRSTKLEDSAMYFCASSGPSGRETQYFGPGTRLLVL.

The CDR3 DNA sequence: TGTGCCAGCAGCTTAGGGGGTGGGGGGAAGATCTATGGCTACACCTTC. This gives the protein CASSLGGGGKIYGYTF. The chain uses TRBV7-9 and TRBJ1-2, with D possibly matching TRBD1 (5 bases). Germline-derived CDR1 and CDR2 are SEHNR and FQNEAQ (reference sequence). The CDR3 has 16 amino acids. V gave up 1 base and J gave up 4 bases, with 16 bases separating them.

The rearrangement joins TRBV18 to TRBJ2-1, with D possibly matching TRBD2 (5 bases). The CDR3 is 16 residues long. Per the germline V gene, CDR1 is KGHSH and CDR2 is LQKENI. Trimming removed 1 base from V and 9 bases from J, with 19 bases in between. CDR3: CASSPRLRDFDSEQFF. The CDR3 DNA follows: TGTGCCAGCTCACCACGCCTCCGGGATTTCGATAGTGAGCAGTTCTTC.

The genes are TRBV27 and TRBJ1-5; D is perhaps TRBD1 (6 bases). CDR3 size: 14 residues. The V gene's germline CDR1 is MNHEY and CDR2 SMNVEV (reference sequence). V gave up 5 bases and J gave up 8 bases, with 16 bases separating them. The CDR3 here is CASSSDRKFEPQHF. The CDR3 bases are TGTGCCAGCAGTAGTGACAGGAAATTTGAGCCCCAGCATTTT.

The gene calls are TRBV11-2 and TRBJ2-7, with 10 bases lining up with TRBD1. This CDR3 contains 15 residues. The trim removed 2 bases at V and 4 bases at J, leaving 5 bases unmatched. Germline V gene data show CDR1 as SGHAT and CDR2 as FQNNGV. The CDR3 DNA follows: TGTGCCAGCAGCTTACTAGGACAGGGGGTGTACGAGCAGTACTTC. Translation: CASSLLGQGVYEQYF.